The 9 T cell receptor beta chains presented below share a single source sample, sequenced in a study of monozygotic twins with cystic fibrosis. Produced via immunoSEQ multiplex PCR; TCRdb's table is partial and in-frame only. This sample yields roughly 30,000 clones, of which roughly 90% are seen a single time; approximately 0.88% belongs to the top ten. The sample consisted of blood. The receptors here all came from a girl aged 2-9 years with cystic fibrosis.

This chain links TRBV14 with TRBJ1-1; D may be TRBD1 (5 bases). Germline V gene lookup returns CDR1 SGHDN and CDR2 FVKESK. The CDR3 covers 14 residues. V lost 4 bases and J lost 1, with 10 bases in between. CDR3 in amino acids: CASSRRGENTEAFF. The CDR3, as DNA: TGTGCCAGCAGCCGCCGGGGCGAGAACACTGAAGCTTTCTTT.

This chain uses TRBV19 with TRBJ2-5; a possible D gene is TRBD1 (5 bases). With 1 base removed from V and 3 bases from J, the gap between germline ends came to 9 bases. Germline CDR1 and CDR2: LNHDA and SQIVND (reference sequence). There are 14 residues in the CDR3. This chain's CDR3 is CASSIAAGKETQYF. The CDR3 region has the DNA TGTGCCAGTAGTATAGCGGCAGGGAAAGAGACCCAGTACTTC.

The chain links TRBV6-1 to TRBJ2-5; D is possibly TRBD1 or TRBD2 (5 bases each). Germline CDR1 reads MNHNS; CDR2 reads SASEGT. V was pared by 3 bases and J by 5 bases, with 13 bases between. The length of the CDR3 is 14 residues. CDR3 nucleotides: TGTGCCAGCAGTGAGAGGAGTCGGGGCGAGACCCAGTACTTC. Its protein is CASSERSRGETQYF.

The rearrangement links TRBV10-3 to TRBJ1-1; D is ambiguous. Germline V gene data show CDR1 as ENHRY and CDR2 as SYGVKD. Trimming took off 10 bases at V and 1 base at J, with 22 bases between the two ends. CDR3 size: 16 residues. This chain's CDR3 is CATQRAWEIENTEAFF. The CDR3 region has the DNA TGTGCCACCCAACGGGCATGGGAGATCGAGAACACTGAAGCTTTCTTT.

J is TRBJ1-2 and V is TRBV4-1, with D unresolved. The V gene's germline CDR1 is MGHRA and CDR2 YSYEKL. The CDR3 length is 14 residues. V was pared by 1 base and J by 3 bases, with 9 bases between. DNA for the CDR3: TGCGCCAGCAGCCAAGGACGGTCACACTATGGCTACACCTTC. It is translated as CASSQGRSHYGYTF.

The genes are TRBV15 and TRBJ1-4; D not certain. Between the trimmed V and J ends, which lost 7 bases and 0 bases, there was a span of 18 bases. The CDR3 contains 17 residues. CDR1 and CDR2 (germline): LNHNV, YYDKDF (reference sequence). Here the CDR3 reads CATKESPPAATNEKLFF. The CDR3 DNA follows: TGTGCCACCAAGGAAAGCCCTCCAGCGGCAACTAATGAAAAACTGTTTTTT.

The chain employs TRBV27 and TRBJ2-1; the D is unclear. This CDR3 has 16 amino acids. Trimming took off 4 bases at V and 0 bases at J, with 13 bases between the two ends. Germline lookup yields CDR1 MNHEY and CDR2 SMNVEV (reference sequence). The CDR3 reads CASSSYRLGSYNEQFF. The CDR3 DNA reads TGTGCCAGCAGTTCCTACCGTTTGGGCTCCTACAATGAGCAGTTCTTC.

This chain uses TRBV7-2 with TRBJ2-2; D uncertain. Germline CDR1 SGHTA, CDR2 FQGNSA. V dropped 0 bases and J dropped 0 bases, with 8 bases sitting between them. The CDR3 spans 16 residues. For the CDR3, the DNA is TGTGCCAGCAGCTTAGCGTTATATTCGAACACCGGGGAGCTGTTTTTT. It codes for CASSLALYSNTGELFF.

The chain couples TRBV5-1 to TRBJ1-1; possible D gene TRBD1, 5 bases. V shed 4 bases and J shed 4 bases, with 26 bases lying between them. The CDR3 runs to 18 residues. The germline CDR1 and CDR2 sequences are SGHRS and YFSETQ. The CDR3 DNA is TGCGCCAGCAGCGGGAGTTGGGTCTCCGGGACCTTGGGCACTGAAGCTTTCTTT. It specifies CASSGSWVSGTLGTEAFF.